A selection of T cell receptor beta chains follows, all from one sample in a study of cytomegalovirus exposure and HLA in healthy donors. Produced via immunoSEQ multiplex PCR; TCRdb's table is partial and in-frame only. The sample has approximately 140,000 clones, roughly 77% seen once. The sequencing input was PBMCs. The origin of the receptors is a female donor in good health and CMV-seronegative. The CDR3 runs from the conserved cysteine through the conserved F or W. Clone size appears in some rows only: once, few, many, or a class for an expanded clone.

v_call clone_size cdr3_aa
TRBV10-3 NA CAIRGTGGEVEAFF
TRBV10-1 few CASRRQGSDTEAFF
TRBV6-5 NA CASRTTGGPDTEAFF
TRBV25-1 NA CASSAPNQPQHF
TRBV2 NA CASKYRSSYNSPLHF
TRBV30 NA CARAWGQGAWAQETQYF
TRBV5-6 few CASSFMRQGVTGELFF
TRBV11-3 NA CASSYRQASSGNTIYF
TRBV5-4 NA CASSLGPKGGNTEAFF
TRBV5-1 NA CASSLGAGTYEQYF
TRBV7-2 once CASSRGVNQPQHF
TRBV9 NA CASSVGQKETQYF
TRBV11-3 NA CASSLELNTGELFF
TRBV29-1 NA CSVEEDRFYGYTF
TRBV7-2 NA CASSLDSSGNTIYF
TRBV12-5 NA CASGPRGSNTEAFF
TRBV27 NA CASSFGIRYTQYF